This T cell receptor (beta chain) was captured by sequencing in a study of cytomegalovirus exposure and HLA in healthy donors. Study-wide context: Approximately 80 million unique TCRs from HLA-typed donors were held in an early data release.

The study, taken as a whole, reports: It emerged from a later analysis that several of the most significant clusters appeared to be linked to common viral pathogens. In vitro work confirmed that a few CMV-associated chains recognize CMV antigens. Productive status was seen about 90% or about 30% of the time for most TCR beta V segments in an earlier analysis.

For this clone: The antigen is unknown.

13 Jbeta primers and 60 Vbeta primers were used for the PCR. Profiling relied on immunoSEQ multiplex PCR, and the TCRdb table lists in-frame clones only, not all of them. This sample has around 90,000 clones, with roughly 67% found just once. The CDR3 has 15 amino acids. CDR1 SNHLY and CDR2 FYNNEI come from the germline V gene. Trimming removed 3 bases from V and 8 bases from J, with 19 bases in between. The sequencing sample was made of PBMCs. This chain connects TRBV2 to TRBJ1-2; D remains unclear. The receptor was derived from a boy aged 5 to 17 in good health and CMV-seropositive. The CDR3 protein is CASSDKGLVKGGYTF. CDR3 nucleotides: TGTGCCAGCAGTGACAAAGGACTCGTAAAAGGAGGCTACACCTTC.